This T cell receptor (beta chain) was recovered during a study of blood T cell repertoires in COVID-19. Using immunoSEQ multiplex PCR, the repertoire was profiled, and TCRdb retains in-frame clones only, with some absent. The data contain roughly 52,000 clones, roughly 87% of them singletons. The origin of this receptor is a man between 40 and 49 years old with COVID-19, enrolled during active disease. The source material was peripheral blood.

CDR3 region: CASSDKGTEYGYTF. The CDR3 DNA is TGTGCCAGCAGCGACAAAGGGACAGAGTATGGCTACACCTTC. This rearrangement joins TRBV5-4 to TRBJ1-2; TRBD1 agrees at 7 bases. The CDR3 length is 14 residues. Trimming removed 4 bases from V and 5 bases from J; junction bases left unmatched: 8. The germline V gene has CDR1 SGHNT and CDR2 YYREEE (reference sequence). The full variable domain, in which reference TRBV5-4 and TRBJ1-2 provide the parts outside the CDR3, is ETGVTQSPTHLIKTRGQQVTLRCSSQSGHNTVSWYQQALGQGPQFIFQYYREEENGRGNFPPRFSGLQFPNYSSELNVNALELDDSALYLCASSDKGTEYGYTFGSGTRLTVV.